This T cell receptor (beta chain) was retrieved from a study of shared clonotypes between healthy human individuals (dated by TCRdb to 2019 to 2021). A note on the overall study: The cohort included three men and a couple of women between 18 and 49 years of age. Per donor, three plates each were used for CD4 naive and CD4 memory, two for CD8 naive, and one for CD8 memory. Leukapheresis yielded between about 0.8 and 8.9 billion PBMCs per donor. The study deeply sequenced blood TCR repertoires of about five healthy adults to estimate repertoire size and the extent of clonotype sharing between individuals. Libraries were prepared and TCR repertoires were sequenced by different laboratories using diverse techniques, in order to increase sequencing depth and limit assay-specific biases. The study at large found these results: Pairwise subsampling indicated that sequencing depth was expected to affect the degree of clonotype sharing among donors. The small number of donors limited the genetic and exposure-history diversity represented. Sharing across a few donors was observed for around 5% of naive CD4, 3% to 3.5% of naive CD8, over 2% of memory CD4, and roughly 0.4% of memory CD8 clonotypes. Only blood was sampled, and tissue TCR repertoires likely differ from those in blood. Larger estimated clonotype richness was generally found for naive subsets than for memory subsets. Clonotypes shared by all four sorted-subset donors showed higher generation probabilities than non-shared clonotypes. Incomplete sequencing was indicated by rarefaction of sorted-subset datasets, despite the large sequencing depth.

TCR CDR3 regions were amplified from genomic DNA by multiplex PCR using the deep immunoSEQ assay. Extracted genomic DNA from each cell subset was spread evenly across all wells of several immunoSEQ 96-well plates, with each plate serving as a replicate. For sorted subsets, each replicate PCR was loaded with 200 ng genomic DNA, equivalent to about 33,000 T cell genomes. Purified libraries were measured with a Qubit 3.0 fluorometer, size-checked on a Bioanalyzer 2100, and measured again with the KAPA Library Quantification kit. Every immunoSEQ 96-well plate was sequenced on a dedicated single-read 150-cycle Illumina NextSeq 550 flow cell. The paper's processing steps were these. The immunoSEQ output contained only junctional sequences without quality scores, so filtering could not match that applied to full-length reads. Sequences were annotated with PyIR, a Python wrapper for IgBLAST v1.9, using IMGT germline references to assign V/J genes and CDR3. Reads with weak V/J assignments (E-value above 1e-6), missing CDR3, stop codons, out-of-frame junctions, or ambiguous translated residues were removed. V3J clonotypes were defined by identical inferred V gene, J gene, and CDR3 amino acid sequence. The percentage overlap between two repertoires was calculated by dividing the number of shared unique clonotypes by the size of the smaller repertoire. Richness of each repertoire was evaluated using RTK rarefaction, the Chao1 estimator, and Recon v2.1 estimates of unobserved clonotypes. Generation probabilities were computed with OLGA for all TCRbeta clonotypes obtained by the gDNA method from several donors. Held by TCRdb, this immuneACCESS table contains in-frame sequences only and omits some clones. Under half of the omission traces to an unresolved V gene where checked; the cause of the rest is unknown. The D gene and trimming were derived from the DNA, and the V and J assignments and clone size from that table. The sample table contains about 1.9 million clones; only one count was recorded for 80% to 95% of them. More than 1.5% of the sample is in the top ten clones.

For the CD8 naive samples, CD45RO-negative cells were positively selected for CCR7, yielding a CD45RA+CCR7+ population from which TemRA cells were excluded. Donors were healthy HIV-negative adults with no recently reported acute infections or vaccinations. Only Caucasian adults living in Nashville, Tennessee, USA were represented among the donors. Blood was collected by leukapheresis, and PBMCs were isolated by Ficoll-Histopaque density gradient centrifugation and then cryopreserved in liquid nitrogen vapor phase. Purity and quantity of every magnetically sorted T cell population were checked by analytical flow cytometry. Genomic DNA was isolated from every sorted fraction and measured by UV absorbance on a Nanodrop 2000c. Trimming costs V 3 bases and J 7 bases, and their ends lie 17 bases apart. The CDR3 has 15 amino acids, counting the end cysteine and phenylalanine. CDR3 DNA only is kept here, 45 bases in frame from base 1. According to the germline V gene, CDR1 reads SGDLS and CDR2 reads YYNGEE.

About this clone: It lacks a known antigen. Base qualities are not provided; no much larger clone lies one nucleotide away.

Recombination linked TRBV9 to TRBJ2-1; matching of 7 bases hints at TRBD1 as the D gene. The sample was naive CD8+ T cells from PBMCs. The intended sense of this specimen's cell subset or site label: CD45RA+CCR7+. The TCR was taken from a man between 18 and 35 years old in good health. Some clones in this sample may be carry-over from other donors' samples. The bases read TGTGCCAGCAGCGCCAGGGGGGAAAGTTGGAATGAGCAGTTCTTC. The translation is CASSARGESWNEQFF. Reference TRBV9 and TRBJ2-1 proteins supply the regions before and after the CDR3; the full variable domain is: DSGVTQTPKHLITATGQRVTLRCSPRSGDLSVYWYQQSLDQGLQFLIQYYNGEERAKGNILERFSAQQFPDLHSELNLSSLELGDSALYFCASSARGESWNEQFFGPGTRLTVL.